The text below deals with one T cell receptor (beta chain). Clones were read by immunoSEQ multiplex PCR, and TCRdb kept only the in-frame ones, dropping some. The data contain roughly 5,600 clones, 73% of them singletons. Treatment meaning: preoperative locoregional IRX-2 cytokine immunotherapy. This phase Ib study tested locoregional IRX-2 cytokine immunotherapy given before surgery. The data were obtained in a study of preoperative IRX-2 immunotherapy in early breast cancer. The V gene lost 6 bases and the J gene lost 2 bases, with 15 bases spanning the gap. The CDR3 extends over 15 amino acids. Germline assignment: CDR1 KGHSY and CDR2 FQNENV.

This TCR came from a human donor with breast cancer. V gene TRBV16 combines with J gene TRBJ2-3; maybe TRBD1 (5 bases). Sample: tumor tissue, taken before IRX-2 immunotherapy. The CDR3 coding sequence is TGTGCCAGCAGTTTAGAAGGGGTCCACACAGATACGCAGTATTTT. It encodes CASSLEGVHTDTQYF.